The sequence of this TCR beta chain was determined in a study of T-cell reconstitution after alpha-beta-depleted transplantation in children. The length of the CDR3 is 12 residues. V was cut by 2 bases and J by 3 bases, with 8 bases left in between. Germline CDR1 and CDR2: DFQATT and SNEGSKA (reference sequence). With regard to this clonotype: A much larger clone differs by one base, so this may be a read error. This CDR3 fails to terminate in the conserved phenylalanine or tryptophan, so it likely reflects a read error.

The TCRbeta library incorporated unique molecular identifiers. TCRdb fed the PCR reads into MiXCR, producing one record per CDR3 protein. The sample holds some 600,000 distinct CDR3 sequences, 15% to 20% seen once. The V and J genes are TRBV20-1 and TRBJ2-7; D is ambiguous. This clonotype was sampled from a human donor who donated a stem cell graft to a child with acute myeloid leukemia. The input for sequencing was PBMCs from the stem cell graft donor, taken from the stem cell graft. Here the CDR3 DNA reads TGCAGTGCTAGAAATCACCTCTACGAGCAGTACCTC. Residues: CSARNHLYEQYL.